This entry features one T cell receptor beta chain sequence. The antigen is unknown. These data are taken from a study of STAT5B mutations in CD4+ large granular lymphocyte leukemia. The ends lost 4 bases at V and 4 bases at J; junction bases unmatched: 3. The CDR3 length is 15 residues. Germline CDR1 SGHTA, CDR2 FQGTGA. The survey-level immunoSEQ assay was used. Original processing notes: The detection floor for productive clonotype frequency was 2.59 x 10-5. Profiled with immunoSEQ multiplex PCR; TCRdb holds only in-frame clones, not every one. V and J calls and clone size are those listed in that table; D and trimming were worked out from the DNA. In the table there are roughly 35,000 clones, 68% of which are singletons. Study outcomes and limitations: Patient CD4-sorted repertoires stayed more clonal than healthy ones after leukemic-clone removal. 25% of private leukemic clonotypes occurred rarely in other patients' non-leukemic repertoires.

This sequence joins TRBV7-3 and TRBJ2-2; 10 bases line up with TRBD1. Material: CD4+ T cells from blood buffy coats. The receptor was isolated from a human donor in good health. CDR3 region: CASSSRTGGTGELFF. CDR3 sequence (DNA): TGTGCCAGCAGCTCGCGGACAGGGGGCACCGGGGAGCTGTTTTTT.